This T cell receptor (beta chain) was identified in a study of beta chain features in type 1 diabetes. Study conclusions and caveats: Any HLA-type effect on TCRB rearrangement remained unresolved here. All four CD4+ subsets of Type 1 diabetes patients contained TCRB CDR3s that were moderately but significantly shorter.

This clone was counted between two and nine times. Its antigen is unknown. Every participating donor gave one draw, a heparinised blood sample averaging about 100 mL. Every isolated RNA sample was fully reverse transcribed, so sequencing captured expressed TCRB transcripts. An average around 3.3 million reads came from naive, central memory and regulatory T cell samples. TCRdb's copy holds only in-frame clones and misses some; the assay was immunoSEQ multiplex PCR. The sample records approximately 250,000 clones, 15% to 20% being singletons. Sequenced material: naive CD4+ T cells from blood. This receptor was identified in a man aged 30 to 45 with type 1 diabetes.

CDR3 DNA sequence: TGTGCCAGCAGTTACGGTGGGGAGACCCAGTACTTC. The encoded protein is CASSYGGETQYF. The chain joins TRBV6-6 to TRBJ2-5; D unresolved. CDR1 is MNHNY, CDR2 SVGAGI, per germline (reference sequence). V was trimmed by 2 bases and J by 5 bases, leaving 6 bases between them. The length of the CDR3 is 12 residues.